These T cell receptor beta chains were read from a single sample in a study of response to subunit inactivated influenza vaccine. TCRdb re-called the RT-PCR reads through MiXCR, storing one row per CDR3 protein. The sample contains more than 450,000 distinct CDR3 sequences, about 7.6% of which appear only once. Here the sequenced sample was PBMCs from blood, taken roughly 24 months after vaccination. The receptors stem from a man aged 45-69 years who received an inactivated influenza vaccine. Both conserved end residues are part of each CDR3. Each record gives: J gene, V gene, D gene, clone size, CDR3 DNA, CDR3 protein. The D gene is left open where the match is weak. The listing skips clone size in some rows; elsewhere it reads once, few, many or a size class.

TRBJ1-1,TRBV7-3,-,many,TGTGCCAGCAGCTTAACTGGGGGCGCCACTGAAGCTTTCTTT,CASSLTGGATEAFF
TRBJ1-6,TRBV12-3/TRBV12-4,-,-,TGTGCCAGCAGCATAGGGAACCACTATAATTCACCCCTCCACTTT,CASSIGNHYNSPLHF
TRBJ2-4,TRBV20-1,-,few,TGCAGTGCTAGAGAAGGGATAGGGCCAATAGCCAAAAACATTCAGTACTTC,CSAREGIGPIAKNIQYF
TRBJ1-2,TRBV20-1,-,few,TGCAGTGCTAGAACAGTTGGTGGCTACACCTTC,CSARTVGGYTF
TRBJ2-7,TRBV2,TRBD2,few,TGTGCCAGCAGTGATCGGCGGGAGGGCCAAAGCGAGCAGTACTTC,CASSDRREGQSEQYF
TRBJ2-1,TRBV14,-,-,TGTGCCAGCACCCAACAGGGTAATGAGCAGTTCTTC,CASTQQGNEQFF
TRBJ2-2,TRBV20-1,-,few,TGCAGTGCCCTTAGTCCCGGGACCACGAACACCGGGGAGCTGTTTTTT,CSALSPGTTNTGELFF
TRBJ2-1,TRBV28,-,-,TGTGCCAGCACCACCCCCGCGTTCGGGCGCGGCTCCTACAATGAGCAGTTCTTC,CASTTPAFGRGSYNEQFF
TRBJ1-6,TRBV21-1,-,few,TGTGCCAGCAGCCGCGCCCCCACGCCCTCCAAGGTTCGTTCACCCCTCCACTTT,CASSRAPTPSKVRSPLHF
TRBJ2-5,TRBV12-3/TRBV12-4,-,many,TGTGCCAGCAGTTTTCACTTTTCGGAGACCCAGTACTTC,CASSFHFSETQYF
TRBJ1-1,TRBV20-1,-,few,TGCAGTGCTAGACTTGGGAACCGCAAAACTGAAGCTTTCTTT,CSARLGNRKTEAFF
TRBJ2-2,TRBV4-3,-,-,TGCGCCAGCAGCCAAAAAACCGGCGGGGAGCTGTTTTTT,CASSQKTGGELFF
TRBJ1-4,TRBV21-1,-,-,TGTGCCAGCACCCAGGGACAGCCTAATGAAAAACTGTTTTTT,CASTQGQPNEKLFF
TRBJ2-2,TRBV14,-,-,TGTGCCAGCAGCCGTAAACCGCCGAACACCGGGGAGCTGTTTTTT,CASSRKPPNTGELFF
TRBJ1-1,TRBV27,-,few,TGTGCCAGCAGTTCAGGGGTTGTCGGCACTGAAGCTTTCTTT,CASSSGVVGTEAFF
TRBJ2-1,TRBV10-2,TRBD2,many,TGCGCCAGCAGAGGGGGGACTAGGGTTTACAATGAGCAGTTCTTC,CASRGGTRVYNEQFF
TRBJ1-5,TRBV2,-,many,TGTGCCAGCACTCTAACCGGAGATTGGATCGGCAATCAGCCCCAGCATTTT,CASTLTGDWIGNQPQHF
TRBJ2-4,TRBV20-1,-,-,TGCAGTGCGCAGGACCCGAGTGTGGGCGAGGGATTCAAAAACATTCAGTACTTC,CSAQDPSVGEGFKNIQYF
TRBJ2-1,TRBV7-2,TRBD2,few,TGTGCCAGCAGCCCCTCCGTGGGCGGGGGGCGCTACAATGAGCAGTTCTTC,CASSPSVGGGRYNEQFF
TRBJ2-5,TRBV28,TRBD1,-,TGTGCCAGCAGTTTATCCGGGACAGGGAGTGAGACCCAGTACTTC,CASSLSGTGSETQYF
TRBJ2-3,TRBV10-3,TRBD2,once,TGTGCCATCAGTGGAGCGGGAGGTTCGCAGTATTTT,CAISGAGGSQYF
TRBJ1-1,TRBV12-3/TRBV12-4,-,-,TGTGCCAGCAGTTTAGGGGCATTTGAAGCTTTCTTT,CASSLGAFEAFF
TRBJ2-7,TRBV20-1,-,many,TGCAGTGCTAGACAGGACTCCTACGAGCAGTACTTC,CSARQDSYEQYF
TRBJ1-5,TRBV27,TRBD1,many,TGTGCCAGCAGTTTATCTTACAGGGGGGTGGGTCAGCCCCAGCATTTT,CASSLSYRGVGQPQHF
TRBJ2-5,TRBV10-3,-,few,TGTGCCATCAGGGGACTCCAAAGGACAGAGACCCAGTACTTC,CAIRGLQRTETQYF
TRBJ2-4,TRBV20-1,TRBD2,few,TGCAGTGCTACGGTAGCGGGATTAGCCAAAAACATTCAGTACTTC,CSATVAGLAKNIQYF
TRBJ1-4,TRBV13,-,-,TGTGCCAGCAGCCCCCGACAGAGTAGAAAACTGTTTTTT,CASSPRQSRKLFF
TRBJ2-5,TRBV7-2,-,-,TGTGCCAGCAGCTTAGCGGAGTTGGGGGGGCGAGAGACCCAGTACTTC,CASSLAELGGRETQYF
TRBJ2-1,TRBV11-2,-,-,TGTGCCAGCAGCTCTCTGACGGATGAGCAGTTCTTC,CASSSLTDEQFF
TRBJ2-2,TRBV5-1,-,many,TGCGCCAGCAGCTTGACCCCACAGGGCCCCGCGAACACCGGGGAGCTGTTTTTT,CASSLTPQGPANTGELFF
TRBJ1-6,TRBV12-3/TRBV12-4,-,many,TGTGCCAGCACACCTGGGGGATATTATAATTCACCCCTCCACTTT,CASTPGGYYNSPLHF
TRBJ1-2,TRBV7-9,-,-,TGTGCCAGCAGCTTAGAAAACGTCGCAGGCTACACCTTC,CASSLENVAGYTF
TRBJ2-1,TRBV20-1,TRBD2,-,TGCAGTGCTAGGCGGACCTTGAGGACTAGCGGGAGTCTAGCGCAGTTCTTC,CSARRTLRTSGSLAQFF
TRBJ1-1,TRBV6-5,-,-,TGTGCCAGCAGTTACTCGCCGCCGGGGGCTAGAACTGAAGCTTTCTTT,CASSYSPPGARTEAFF
TRBJ1-2,TRBV29-1,TRBD1,many,TGCAGCGTTGGACAGGGCAATTCTGGCTACACCTTC,CSVGQGNSGYTF
TRBJ2-7,TRBV28,TRBD1,-,TGTGCCAGCAGTTTCAAATATGGACAGGGTTCCGACGAGCAGTACTTC,CASSFKYGQGSDEQYF
TRBJ2-4,TRBV7-8,-,few,TGTGCCAGCAGCTATGGCCGCGGGGGCCTAAAAAACATTCAGTACTTC,CASSYGRGGLKNIQYF
TRBJ1-4,TRBV12-3/TRBV12-4,-,many,TGTGCCAGCAGGGGATTGATTTCTGAAAAACTGTTTTTT,CASRGLISEKLFF
TRBJ1-5,TRBV20-1,-,many,TGCAGTGCTAGCGGAGACACAGCTAATCAGCCCCAGCATTTT,CSASGDTANQPQHF
TRBJ2-3,TRBV15,-,few,TGTGCCACCAGCAGAGATCCGGTAATCACAGATACGCAGTATTTT,CATSRDPVITDTQYF
TRBJ1-5,TRBV7-2,-,-,TGTGCCAGCAGCCCCCGTTCAGGGACTCAGCCCCAGCATTTT,CASSPRSGTQPQHF
TRBJ2-5,TRBV12-3/TRBV12-4,TRBD2,many,TGTGCCAGCAGTTTTTTCCGGGACTATCAGACCCAGTACTTC,CASSFFRDYQTQYF
TRBJ1-1,TRBV7-2,TRBD1,many,TGTGCCAGCAGCTTAGAAGGGACAGCGAACACTGAAGCTTTCTTT,CASSLEGTANTEAFF
TRBJ2-2,TRBV29-1,-,many,TGCAGCGCAGAGTGGGGGTTCAACACCGGGGAGCTGTTTTTT,CSAEWGFNTGELFF
TRBJ2-7,TRBV5-1,-,-,TGCGCCAGCAGCCCCATATCGGGATACGAGCAGTACTTC,CASSPISGYEQYF
TRBJ2-1,TRBV12-3/TRBV12-4,TRBD1,-,TGTGCCAGCAGTAAGACCAGGGGGAATGAGCGGTTCTTC,CASSKTRGNERFF
TRBJ2-2,TRBV7-3,TRBD2,few,TGTGCCAGCAGCGCTAGCGGGAGAAACACCGGGGAGCTGTTTTTT,CASSASGRNTGELFF
TRBJ1-3,TRBV15,-,-,TGTGCCACCAGCGCAGGGGTTGGAAACACCATATATTTT,CATSAGVGNTIYF
TRBJ1-3,TRBV10-3,TRBD1,few,TGTGCCATCAGGGACAGGGTCGTCAACACCATATATTTT,CAIRDRVVNTIYF
TRBJ1-5,TRBV15,-,-,TGTGCCACCAGCAGAGATTCAAACAATCAGCCCCAGCATTTT,CATSRDSNNQPQHF
TRBJ1-5,TRBV12-3/TRBV12-4,-,many,TGTGCCAGCAGTTTCGGGCGTAATCAGCCCCAGCATTTT,CASSFGRNQPQHF
TRBJ1-1,TRBV5-6,-,many,TGTGCCAGCATCCTCGACGGGAACACTGAAGCTTTCTTT,CASILDGNTEAFF
TRBJ2-5,TRBV6-2/TRBV6-3,-,few,TGTGCCAGCAGTTTCACCCCACTAGGAGGAGAGACCCAGTACTTC,CASSFTPLGGETQYF
TRBJ2-7,TRBV6-2/TRBV6-3,TRBD1,few,TGTGCCAGCAGAGCTCCAGGACAGGGGGCGAAAGAGCAGTACTTC,CASRAPGQGAKEQYF
TRBJ2-3,TRBV2,TRBD2,many,TGTGCCAGCAGAGCCGGGACTAGCGGCACAGATACGCAGTATTTT,CASRAGTSGTDTQYF
TRBJ2-3,TRBV7-9,TRBD2,many,TGTGCCAGCAGCCCCCGACTAGCGGAAAAAACAGATACGCAGTATTTT,CASSPRLAEKTDTQYF
TRBJ2-1,TRBV28,-,many,TGTGCCAGCAGTATAATGGGTAGAAAGCAGTTCTTC,CASSIMGRKQFF
TRBJ1-6,TRBV20-1,TRBD1,-,TGCAGTGCTAGAGGAACTCCGGTACAGGGGGCAATAAGGAGATTAGATTCACCCCTCCACTTT,CSARGTPVQGAIRRLDSPLHF
TRBJ2-5,TRBV29-1,TRBD1,-,TGCAGCGGTGGACAGGGTCCGGGAGAGACCCAGTACTTC,CSGGQGPGETQYF